These T cell receptor beta chains were read from a single sample in a study of control samples from healthy donors and cancer patients. TCRdb keeps only in-frame clones here, not all; method: immunoSEQ multiplex PCR. The sample lists roughly 50,000 clones; more than 90% were seen once. The specimen sequenced was PBMCs. Receptors originate from a man aged 30-40 years with colorectal cancer. Each CDR3 is given with its conserved first and last residue. Fields, in order: V gene, J gene, clone size, D gene, CDR3 protein, CDR3 DNA. D genes are given only for firm matches. Size values are once, few and many counts, or a class for expanded clones, and some rows have none.

TRBV11-2	TRBJ2-1	NA	NA	CASSYTDSFMNEQFF	TGTGCCAGCAGCTACACGGATTCGTTTATGAATGAGCAGTTCTTC
TRBV12-3/TRBV12-4	TRBJ1-4	NA	NA	CASSGATNEKLFF	TGTGCCAGCAGTGGGGCGACTAATGAAAAACTGTTTTTT
TRBV27	TRBJ1-1	NA	TRBD1	CASSLGTGTGAAETEAFF	TGTGCCAGCAGTTTGGGCACCGGGACAGGGGCTGCCGAGACTGAAGCTTTCTTT
TRBV5-6	TRBJ1-2	NA	NA	CASSPDRNYGYTF	TGTGCCAGCAGCCCCGACAGGAACTATGGCTACACCTTC
TRBV19	TRBJ2-3	few	TRBD1	CASSSGGVDTQYF	TGTGCCAGTAGTTCAGGGGGCGTAGATACGCAGTATTTT
TRBV4-3	TRBJ1-5	NA	TRBD1	CASSPWAGGYQPQHF	TGCGCCAGCAGCCCCTGGGCAGGGGGGTATCAGCCCCAGCATTTT
TRBV28	TRBJ1-2	NA	TRBD1	CASSSGQGIDGYTF	TGTGCCAGCAGTTCGGGACAGGGGATCGATGGCTACACCTTC
TRBV10-3	TRBJ2-1	NA	TRBD2	CAISGGLAGYEQFF	TGTGCCATCAGTGGTGGACTAGCGGGGTATGAGCAGTTCTTC
TRBV30	TRBJ2-2	once	NA	CAWIGQGFFGELFF	TGTGCCTGGATCGGACAAGGATTCTTCGGGGAGCTGTTTTTT
TRBV5-4	TRBJ1-1	NA	NA	CASSLARVNTEAFF	TGTGCCAGCAGCTTGGCCAGAGTGAACACTGAAGCTTTCTTT
TRBV3-1/TRBV3-2	TRBJ2-2	NA	NA	CASSQTDNPPGRSHTGELFF	TGTGCCAGCAGCCAAACAGACAACCCTCCAGGGCGAAGTCACACCGGGGAGCTGTTTTTT
TRBV5-6	TRBJ2-2	NA	NA	CASSLVTRTGELFF	TGTGCCAGCAGCTTGGTAACGAGAACCGGGGAGCTGTTTTTT
TRBV11-2	TRBJ2-6	NA	TRBD2	CASSLGGGGNVLTF	TGTGCCAGCAGCTTAGGCGGCGGGGGCAACGTCCTGACTTTC
TRBV7-9	TRBJ2-3	NA	NA	CALTAGQATDTQYF	TGTGCCCTAACTGCGGGGCAGGCGACAGATACGCAGTATTTT
TRBV5-1	TRBJ1-2	once	NA	CASSLNRVLDGYTF	TGCGCCAGCAGCCTTAACAGGGTTTTGGATGGCTACACCTTC
TRBV19	TRBJ2-1	NA	NA	CASSWALYNEQFF	TGTGCCAGTAGTTGGGCCCTTTACAATGAGCAGTTCTTC
TRBV6-1	TRBJ2-1	NA	NA	CASSETGSSYNEQFF	TGTGCCAGCAGTGAAACAGGAAGCTCCTACAATGAGCAGTTCTTC
TRBV5-8	TRBJ2-3	NA	NA	CASSYITQYTDTQYF	TGTGCCAGCAGCTACATAACCCAGTACACAGATACGCAGTATTTT
TRBV10-3	TRBJ2-1	NA	NA	CAISGSSGYSYNEQFF	TGTGCCATCAGTGGGTCCAGCGGTTACTCCTACAATGAGCAGTTCTTC
TRBV7-2	TRBJ2-2	NA	TRBD1	CASSLSTGGTGELFF	TGTGCCAGCAGCTTATCCACAGGGGGTACCGGGGAGCTGTTTTTT
TRBV6-2/TRBV6-3	TRBJ1-5	NA	NA	CASSYSRRGVGSNQPQHF	TGTGCCAGCAGTTACTCGAGACGGGGCGTTGGGAGCAATCAGCCCCAGCATTTT
TRBV5-4	TRBJ1-1	NA	NA	CASSLEGRTEAFF	TGTGCCAGCAGCTTGGAAGGGCGCACTGAAGCTTTCTTT
TRBV5-5	TRBJ1-5	NA	NA	CASSLESGGNQPQHF	TGTGCCAGCAGCTTGGAGTCAGGCGGAAATCAGCCCCAGCATTTT